This T cell receptor beta chain was identified during a study of CD8 T cells in ankylosing spondylitis. Whole-study findings and limits: Some motif variants were previously reported in reactive arthritis synovial fluid and blood. About 8 highly homologous variants made up a TCR beta motif, and this motif appeared characteristic of ankylosing spondylitis blood.

This clonotype occurred a few times. What it binds is not known. TCRdb called the 5' RACE reads again in MiXCR, with one record for every CDR3 protein. The sample lists about 160,000 distinct CDR3 sequences, approximately 16% occurring once. The germline V gene encodes CDR1 DFQATT and CDR2 SNEGSKA (reference sequence). The V end lost 3 bases, the J end lost 3 bases, and 6 bases lay between the germline ends. This CDR3 is built from 13 residues. The V gene is TRBV20-1, the J gene TRBJ1-6; D uncertain. The sample consisted of blood, either unsorted or a sorted T cell fraction (not recorded which). The receptor comes from a male donor with ankylosing spondylitis or in good health (not recorded which). The CDR3, as DNA: TGCAGTGCTAGCGACCTCTATAATTCACCCCTCCACTTT. It translates to CSASDLYNSPLHF.